The 4 T cell receptor beta chains reported below all come from one sample, sequenced in a study of CD8 T cells in ankylosing spondylitis. TCRdb reprocessed the 5' RACE reads via MiXCR and lists one record per CDR3 protein. The sample lists around 210,000 distinct CDR3 sequences, 8.2% occurring once. Material for sequencing was blood, either unsorted or a sorted T cell fraction (not recorded which). Every receptor here comes from a female donor with ankylosing spondylitis or in good health (not recorded which).

In this sample, this clonotype turned up many times. This sequence joins TRBV6-1 and TRBJ2-3; 7 bases are shared with TRBD1. Germline V gene sequence: CDR1 MNHNS, CDR2 SASEGT. The J segment lost 5 bases and the V segment lost 6 bases, leaving 8 bases of the junction unmatched. The length of the CDR3 is 14 residues. In DNA form, the CDR3 reads TGTGCCAGCAGGGGGACAGTACCCCGAGATACGCAGTATTTT. Translation gives CASRGTVPRDTQYF.

This clonotype was detected many times. V and J are TRBV6-1 and TRBJ2-2; 10 bases are shared with TRBD2. This CDR3 has 18 residues. Losses at the gene ends were 6 bases for V and 4 bases for J; bases not matched to a gene: 14. Germline-derived CDR1 and CDR2 are MNHNS and SASEGT. CDR3: CASSHLGAASGGTGELFF. The CDR3 nucleotides read TGTGCCAGCAGCCACCTTGGAGCTGCTAGCGGGGGCACCGGGGAGCTGTTTTTT.

This clonotype turned up a few times. V is TRBV5-1 and J is TRBJ2-7; D might be TRBD1 (6 bases). The CDR3 loop spans 14 amino acids. V was clipped by 4 bases and J by 4 bases, with 15 bases between them. The V gene's germline CDR1 is SGHRS and CDR2 YFSETQ. The DNA of the CDR3 is TGCGCCAGCAGCCATCCGGGACAACGTTACGAGCAGTACTTC. Its protein product is CASSHPGQRYEQYF.

This clonotype was recorded at least ten times. This chain links TRBV18 with TRBJ2-5, with 7 positions matching TRBD2. From germline, CDR1 is KGHSH and CDR2 LQKENI. The V gene end was trimmed by 1 base and the J gene end by 6 bases; junction bases not matched to a gene: 17. The CDR3 is 18 amino acids. The CDR3 region is CASSPRDAGLDVTKTQYF. CDR3 bases: TGTGCCAGCTCACCACGTGACGCCGGACTAGATGTAACAAAGACCCAGTACTTC.